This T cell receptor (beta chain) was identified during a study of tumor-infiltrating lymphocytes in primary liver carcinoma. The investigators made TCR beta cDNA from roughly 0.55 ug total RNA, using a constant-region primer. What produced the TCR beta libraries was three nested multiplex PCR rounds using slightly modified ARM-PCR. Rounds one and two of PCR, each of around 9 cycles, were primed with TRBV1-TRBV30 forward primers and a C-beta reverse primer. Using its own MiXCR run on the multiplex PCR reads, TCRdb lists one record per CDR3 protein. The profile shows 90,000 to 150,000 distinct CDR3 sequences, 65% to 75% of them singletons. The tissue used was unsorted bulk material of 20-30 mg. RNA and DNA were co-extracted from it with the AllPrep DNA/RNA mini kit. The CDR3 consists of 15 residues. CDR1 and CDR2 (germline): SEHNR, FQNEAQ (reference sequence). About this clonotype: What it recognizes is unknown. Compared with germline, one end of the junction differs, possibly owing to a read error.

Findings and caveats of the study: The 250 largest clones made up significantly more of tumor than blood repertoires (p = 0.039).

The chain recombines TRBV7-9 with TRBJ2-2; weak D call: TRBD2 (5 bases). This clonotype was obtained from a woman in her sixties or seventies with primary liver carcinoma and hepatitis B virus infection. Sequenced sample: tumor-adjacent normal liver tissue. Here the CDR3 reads CASSLGDGNTGELLF. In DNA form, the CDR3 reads TGTGCCAGCAGCTTGGGTGATGGGAACACCGGGGAGCTGTTATTT.